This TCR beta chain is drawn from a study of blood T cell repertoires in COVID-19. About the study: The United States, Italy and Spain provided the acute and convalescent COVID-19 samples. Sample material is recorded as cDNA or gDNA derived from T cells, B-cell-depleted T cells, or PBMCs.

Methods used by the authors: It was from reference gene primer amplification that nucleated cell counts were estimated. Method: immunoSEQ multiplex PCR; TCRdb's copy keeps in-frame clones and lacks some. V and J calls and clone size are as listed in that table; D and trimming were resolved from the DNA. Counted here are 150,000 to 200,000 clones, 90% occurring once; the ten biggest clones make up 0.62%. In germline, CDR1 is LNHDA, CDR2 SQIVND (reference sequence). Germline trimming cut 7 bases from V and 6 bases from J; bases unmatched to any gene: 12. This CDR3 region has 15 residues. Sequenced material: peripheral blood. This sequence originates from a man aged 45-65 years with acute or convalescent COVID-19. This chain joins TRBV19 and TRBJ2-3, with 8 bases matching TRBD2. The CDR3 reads CASTPREGTSDTQYF. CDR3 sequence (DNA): TGTGCCAGTACCCCACGGGAGGGAACGTCTGATACGCAGTATTTT.